Following are 17 T cell receptor beta chains from one sample sequenced in a study of blood T cell repertoires in COVID-19 (TCRdb year 2020). Receptors were amplified or captured by the immunoSEQ multiplex PCR assay. What TCRdb holds here is the immuneACCESS table cut down to in-frame rearrangements. Part of the clones is not present; checked against another copy, under half of the missing clones reflect an unresolved V gene, and the others are unexplained. The sample records fewer than 350,000 clones, approximately 88% of which are singletons. Approximately 5% of the sample is taken by the ten largest. Material: PBMCs or T cells enriched from blood (not recorded which). The receptors derive from a man aged 55-75 years who had recovered from COVID-19.

CDR3 sequence reads: CASSQRGPGYGYTF. As DNA, the CDR3 is TGTGCCAGCAGCCAACGAGGGCCGGGCTATGGCTACACCTTC. This chain uses TRBV7-9 with TRBJ1-2; D is undetermined. The V end lost 5 bases, the J end lost 4 bases, and 14 bases lay between the germline ends. Germline CDR1 reads SEHNR; CDR2 reads FQNEAQ (reference sequence). CDR3 length: 14 amino acids.

The chain has TRBV28 and TRBJ2-7; 7 bases line up with TRBD1. The trim removed 8 bases at V and 1 base at J, leaving 5 bases unmatched. CDR3 length: 13 residues. Germline V gives CDR1 MDHEN, CDR2 SYDVKM. The CDR3 region has the DNA TGTGCCAGCCAACCGGGACAGTCCTACGAGCAGTACTTC. It codes for CASQPGQSYEQYF.

The genes are TRBV5-3 and TRBJ2-7, with 10 positions matching TRBD1. TRBV5-3 is an ORF for which the function is uncertain. Trimming took 4 bases from V and 5 from J; bases not matched to a gene: 9. The CDR3 consists of 15 residues. CDR3 nucleotides: TGTGCCAGAAGCGTGGCGGGACAGGGGCTCCACGAGCAGTACTTC. Its protein product is CARSVAGQGLHEQYF.

This clone was seen once. J is TRBJ1-5 and V is TRBV29-1; no clear D. The CDR3 loop spans 13 amino acids. Trimming took 3 bases from V and 1 from J, leaving 7 bases between them. Germline-derived CDR1 and CDR2 are SQVTM and ANQGSEA. The CDR3, as DNA: TGCAGCGTTGACGTTGTGAGCAATCAGCCCCAGCATTTT. Amino acids: CSVDVVSNQPQHF. Complete variable domain (other parts from reference TRBV29-1 and TRBJ1-5): SAVISQKPSRDICQRGTSLTIQCQVDSQVTMMFWYRQQPGQSLTLIATANQGSEATYESGFVIDKFPISRPNLTFSTLTVSNMSPEDSSIYLCSVDVVSNQPQHFGDGTRLSIL.

This chain connects TRBV20-1 to TRBJ1-2; 7 positions agree with TRBD1. Germline V gene data show CDR1 as DFQATT and CDR2 as SNEGSKA (reference sequence). The ends lost 3 bases at V and 2 bases at J; junction bases unmatched: 6. The CDR3 runs 14 residues. The CDR3 loop reads CSASKGARNYGYTF. The CDR3, as DNA: TGCAGTGCTAGTAAGGGGGCGAGGAACTATGGCTACACCTTC.

This sequence joins TRBV5-1 and TRBJ1-5; 7 bases fit TRBD1. J lost 2 bases, V lost 4 bases, and 3 bases had no gene match. CDR1 SGHRS and CDR2 YFSETQ come from the germline V gene. There are 14 residues in the CDR3. The CDR3 sequence: CASSTTGGNQPQHF. CDR3 nucleotides: TGCGCCAGCAGCACTACAGGGGGCAATCAGCCCCAGCATTTT.

CDR3 residues: CASSDLSTGQANYGYTF. The CDR3 bases are TGTGCCAGCAGTGACCTTTCTACAGGGCAGGCTAACTATGGCTACACCTTC. The J gene is TRBJ1-2, the V gene TRBV6-4; D possibly corresponds to TRBD1 (6 bases). The CDR3 length is 17 residues. The germline gives CDR1 MRHNA, CDR2 SNTAGT. Trimming pared 2 bases from V and 0 bases from J, leaving 16 bases between.

The chain uses TRBV4-1 and TRBJ1-2; the D is unclear. Trimming removed 4 bases from V and 5 bases from J, with 11 bases in between. Germline CDR1 is MGHRA and CDR2 is YSYEKL. The CDR3 covers 13 residues. CDR3: CASSLFTGYGYTF. In DNA form, the CDR3 reads TGCGCCAGCAGCCTTTTTACGGGGTATGGCTACACCTTC.

V usage is TRBV28 and J usage is TRBJ2-5; 7 positions agree with TRBD1. Germline V gene lookup returns CDR1 MDHEN and CDR2 SYDVKM. The CDR3 spans 16 residues. The V gene end was trimmed by 7 bases and the J gene end by 7 bases; junction bases not matched to a gene: 18. CDR3 loop: CASTPLVDRSWGTQYF. CDR3 coding DNA: TGTGCCAGCACCCCCCTAGTGGACAGGTCCTGGGGGACCCAGTACTTC.

The chain joins TRBV29-1 to TRBJ1-2, with 9 bases aligning to TRBD1. Germline values: CDR1 SQVTM, CDR2 ANQGSEA. J gave up 3 bases and V 7 bases, and 6 bases lay outside the gene matches. The CDR3 spans 13 residues. The CDR3 DNA sequence: TGCAGCGCATCCGACAGGGGGGACTATGGCTACACCTTC. Its protein product is CSASDRGDYGYTF.

The J gene is TRBJ1-3, the V gene TRBV6-5, with D possibly being TRBD1 (6 bases). V was clipped by 6 bases and J by 2 bases, with 14 bases between them. This CDR3 region has 15 residues. The germline V gene has CDR1 MNHEY and CDR2 SVGAGI. The CDR3: CASSYQSGAGNTIYF. CDR3 sequence (DNA): TGTGCCAGCAGCTATCAATCAGGGGCTGGAAACACCATATATTTT.

This rearrangement joins TRBV5-3 to TRBJ2-7; 12 nucleotides line up with TRBD1. TRBV5-3 is given ORF status, its function remaining uncertain. V was pared by 4 bases and J by 3 bases, with 11 bases of the junction left unmatched. The CDR3 loop spans 17 amino acids. The CDR3 nucleotides are TGTGCCAGAAGCGGTGAACCCGGGGACAGGGGGCACTACGAGCAGTACTTC. It is translated as CARSGEPGDRGHYEQYF.

The rearrangement uses TRBV10-3 and TRBJ2-7, with a tentative D call TRBD2 (5 bases). Trimming removed 3 bases at V and 2 bases at J, with 14 bases between. Germline V lookup: CDR1 ENHRY, CDR2 SYGVKD. The CDR3 consists of 15 residues. Written as DNA, the CDR3 is TGTGCCATCAGTGACCCCGGCGGGTCTACCTACGAGCAGTACTTC. It codes for CAISDPGGSTYEQYF.

The chain links TRBV9 to TRBJ2-2; 7 bases map to TRBD1. Germline values: CDR1 SGDLS, CDR2 YYNGEE. This CDR3 has 16 amino acids. The trim removed 3 bases at V and 5 bases at J, leaving 10 bases unmatched. CDR3 region: CASSAQTGTRTGELFF. CDR3 sequence (DNA): TGTGCCAGCAGCGCGCAGACAGGGACAAGGACCGGGGAGCTGTTTTTT.

This chain joins TRBV5-1 and TRBJ2-3; TRBD2 might be the D (5 bases). CDR1 is SGHRS, CDR2 YFSETQ, per germline. This CDR3 comprises 14 residues. With 4 bases removed from V and 5 bases from J, the gap between germline ends came to 14 bases. In DNA, the CDR3 is TGCGCCAGCAGCCTAAGTCTAGCCCAAGATACGCAGTATTTT. This codes for CASSLSLAQDTQYF.

The J gene is TRBJ1-2, the V gene TRBV6-2 or TRBV6-3; 10 nucleotides align to TRBD1. Germline CDR1 is MNHEY and CDR2 is SVGEGT. The CDR3 loop spans 14 amino acids. V was clipped by 5 bases and J by 4 bases; unmatched bases: 4. CDR3 sequence reads: CASSPGQGSYGYTF. As DNA, the CDR3 is TGTGCCAGCAGTCCGGGACAGGGGTCCTATGGCTACACCTTC.

This clone was found once. The V gene is TRBV2, the J gene TRBJ2-7; D is possibly TRBD1 (6 bases). The CDR3 is made up of 15 amino acids. Germline CDR1 is SNHLY and CDR2 is FYNNEI. V dropped 3 bases and J dropped 3 bases, with 15 bases sitting between them. CDR3 region: CASSDVFGGGYEQYF. The CDR3, as DNA: TGTGCCAGCAGTGATGTGTTTGGGGGCGGCTACGAGCAGTACTTC.